This paragraph covers one T cell receptor beta chain sequence. Its antigen specificity is not known. Base qualities were left out, and no much larger clone turns up one base away. One collaborating source in Seattle enrolled patients while the patients were actively infected and followed the patients over time throughout the course of disease. Collaborating institutions collected whole blood in K2EDTA tubes following their own protocols. For TCRbeta analysis, collaborators shipped samples as frozen whole blood, isolated PBMCs, or DNA extracted from either of those sample types. This sample was taken from a study of blood T cell repertoires in COVID-19 (dated by TCRdb to 2019 to 2021). Turning to the overall study: Samples from collaborators originated in the United States, Italy and Spain and spanned both the acute and convalescent phases of COVID-19. The material from the prospective study consisted of cDNA or gDNA derived from T cells, B-cell-depleted T cells, or PBMCs. Subjects who had been exposed to COVID-19, were actively infected with it, or had recovered from it provided the deeply sampled blood TCRbeta repertoires that made up the dataset. The repertoires were made available in a free public database intended to serve as a resource for research on the immune response to SARS-CoV-2. The samples were drawn from two sources: the first 160 participants of the ongoing ImmuneRACE study, and some 1,300 subjects contributed by 6 global collaborators. Nearly every sample came with metadata listing a de-identified subject ID, COVID-19 status, age in years and sex. HLA class I and class II types, where available, came from metadata supplied by the sample provider rather than from assay-based typing.

The immunoSEQ Assay, a bias-controlled multiplex PCR, was used to amplify TCRbeta CDR3 regions from genomic DNA. Turning to the authors' computational methods: Within the assay, amplification of reference gene primers was used to estimate how many nucleated cells each sample contained. To quantify the absolute abundance of each unique TCRbeta CDR3 rearrangement, sequence reads were collapsed and filtered. Productive Simpson clonality was computed per sample as the square root of Simpson's diversity index over productive rearrangements. TCRdb's version of the immuneACCESS table is confined to in-frame rearrangements and falls short of the full clone set. An unresolved V gene accounts for under half of the shortfall where checked; the remainder is of unknown origin. From that table come the V and J calls and clone size; the DNA was used to work out D and trimming. Within this sample are around 50,000 clones, with 82% of them counted one time only. The ten largest clones add up to approximately 10% of the sample.

The CDR3, from cysteine to phenylalanine, totals 11 residues. Only the CDR3 part of the read is kept: 33 bases, read in frame from the first base. The paper as a whole reports these results and caveats: The amount of clinical and demographic metadata varied by source and participant and was provided uncurated.

The sequence is built from TRBV21-1 and TRBJ2-1; the D segment call TRBD2 is taken from the table without a DNA check. TRBV21-1 corresponds to a pseudogene. The TCR comes from a man older than 75 with COVID-19, enrolled during active disease. The sample was peripheral blood. The CDR3 corresponds to CASTRGGGQFF. The bases read TGTGCCAGCACCAGAGGCGGTGGGCAGTTCTTC.